A single sample is the source of the 25 T cell receptor beta chains below, sequenced in a study of blood T cell repertoires in COVID-19. Libraries were prepared by immunoSEQ multiplex PCR; TCRdb keeps only in-frame clonotypes and omits some of them. The sample comprises 120,000 or so clones, over 75% of which are singletons, and roughly 17% rests with the top ten. The specimen sequenced was peripheral blood. These receptors came from a man in his sixties with active or convalescent COVID-19.

There are a few counts of this clone. V and J are TRBV24-1 and TRBJ1-5; TRBD1 matches at 7 bases. The J segment lost 3 bases and the V segment lost 4 bases, leaving 5 bases of the junction unmatched. The CDR3 totals 15 residues. CDR1 is KGHDR, CDR2 SFDVKD, per germline. DNA for the CDR3: TGTGCCACCAGTGACACAGGGGAAAACAATCAGCCCCAGCATTTT. Translated: CATSDTGENNQPQHF.

The chain recombines TRBV21-1 with TRBJ1-5; the table's D call of TRBD1 was not tested on the DNA. TRBV21-1 is assigned pseudogene status. The CDR3 consists of 14 residues. CDR3 nucleotide sequence: TGTGCCAGCAGCACGGACAGTAGCAATCAGCCCCAGCATTTT. Protein: CASSTDSSNQPQHF.

The chain has TRBV28 and TRBJ2-7, with 9 bases identical to TRBD1. This CDR3 contains 13 residues. Germline lookup yields CDR1 MDHEN and CDR2 SYDVKM. The CDR3, as DNA: TGTGCGACATCCGGGACAGGGAGGTACGAGCAGTACTTC. Protein sequence: CATSGTGRYEQYF.

The chain has TRBV5-4 and TRBJ2-3; tentative D call: TRBD2 (5 bases). This CDR3 has 14 amino acids. Germline assignment: CDR1 SGHNT and CDR2 YYREEE (reference sequence). The germline V and J ends were trimmed by 2 bases and 5 bases, with 12 bases remaining between them. CDR3 in DNA: TGTGCCAGCAGCTTATCCGGGGTACAAGATACGCAGTATTTT. As protein: CASSLSGVQDTQYF.

In its sample, this clone was seen a few times. This chain links TRBV7-9 with TRBJ1-2; 9 nucleotides agree with TRBD1. The CDR3 loop spans 15 amino acids. The V gene end was trimmed by 4 bases and the J gene end by 7 bases; junction bases not matched to a gene: 10. Looked up from germline, CDR1 is SEHNR and CDR2 is FQNEAQ (reference sequence). In DNA, the CDR3 is TGTGCCAGCAGCTCACGGGACAGGGTGCCCGCTGGCTACACCTTC. This codes for CASSSRDRVPAGYTF. Drawing the rest from reference TRBV7-9 and TRBJ1-2, the complete variable domain is DTGVSQNPRHKITKRGQNVTFRCDPISEHNRLYWYRQTLGQGPEFLTYFQNEAQLEKSRLLSDRFSAERPKGSFSTLEIQRTEQGDSAMYLCASSSRDRVPAGYTFGSGTRLTVV.

J is TRBJ2-6 and V is TRBV24-1; 9 bases fit TRBD1. The CDR3 has 15 residues. CDR1 and CDR2 from the germline V gene are KGHDR and SFDVKD. Trimming cost V 9 bases and J 4 bases; bases outside gene matches: 6. The CDR3 spells CATGTGFGGANVLTF. CDR3 DNA: TGTGCCACCGGGACAGGGTTTGGAGGGGCCAACGTCCTGACTTTC.

The genes are TRBV18 and TRBJ1-1; a weak D match, TRBD1 (6 bases). V gave up 2 bases and J gave up 0 bases, with 13 bases separating them. The CDR3 has 16 amino acids. Germline V gene data show CDR1 as KGHSH and CDR2 as LQKENI. The CDR3 DNA is TGTGCCAGCTCACCATTGGACAGACGCATGAACACTGAAGCTTTCTTT. This codes for CASSPLDRRMNTEAFF.

This clone was found once. The V call is TRBV7-7, the J call TRBJ2-2; TRBD2 matches at 7 bases. With 2 bases clipped from V and 3 bases from J, the junction kept 3 bases outside the gene matches. The CDR3 is made up of 15 amino acids. Per germline, CDR1 SSHAT and CDR2 FNYEAQ (reference sequence). The CDR3 spells CASSLRAGYTGELFF. The CDR3 DNA is TGTGCCAGCAGCTTAAGAGCGGGGTACACCGGGGAGCTGTTTTTT.

This chain joins TRBV6-2 or TRBV6-3 and TRBJ2-3, with TRBD2 matching over 9 bases. Germline V lookup: CDR1 MNHEY, CDR2 SVGEGT. CDR3 length equals 18 residues. Trimming removed 2 bases from V and 5 bases from J; junction bases left unmatched: 14. CDR3 in amino acids: CASSYETSGPTQGDTQYF. The CDR3 nucleotides read TGTGCCAGCAGTTACGAGACTAGCGGTCCTACTCAGGGAGATACGCAGTATTTT.

The chain carries TRBV9 and TRBJ2-3; possible D gene TRBD1, 5 bases. The CDR3 runs to 15 residues. Germline assignment: CDR1 SGDLS and CDR2 YYNGEE. Trimming cost V 0 bases and J 5 bases, with 13 bases left between them. The CDR3 protein is CASSVDNGAVDTQYF. The CDR3 coding sequence is TGTGCCAGCAGCGTAGATAATGGGGCTGTAGATACGCAGTATTTT. The full variable domain, rest sourced from reference TRBV9 and TRBJ2-3, is DSGVTQTPKHLITATGQRVTLRCSPRSGDLSVYWYQQSLDQGLQFLIQYYNGEERAKGNILERFSAQQFPDLHSELNLSSLELGDSALYFCASSVDNGAVDTQYFGPGTRLTVL.

The genes are TRBV7-2 and TRBJ2-7; D might be TRBD2 (6 bases). Looked up from germline, CDR1 is SGHTA and CDR2 is FQGNSA. The ends were cut back, 0 bases at V and 3 bases at J, with 18 bases in the middle. The CDR3 covers 17 residues. CDR3 protein: CASSLALAEGRSYEQYF. Here the CDR3 DNA reads TGTGCCAGCAGCTTAGCGTTAGCGGAGGGCCGGAGCTACGAGCAGTACTTC.

The chain recombines TRBV19 with TRBJ1-2, with a tentative D call TRBD1 (6 bases). The V end was cut by 6 bases, the J end by 6 bases, with 20 bases between. CDR1 and CDR2 (germline): LNHDA, SQIVND (reference sequence). The CDR3 is made up of 15 amino acids. The chain's CDR3 is CASSLDRRGYDGYTF. The CDR3 region has the DNA TGTGCCAGTAGCCTCGATCGTAGGGGGTACGATGGCTACACCTTC.

The table lists this clone with a few counts. V and J are TRBV27 and TRBJ1-5, with a tentative D call TRBD1 (5 bases). CDR3 length: 14 residues. V was cut by 3 bases and J by 3 bases, with 9 bases left in between. Germline assignment: CDR1 MNHEY and CDR2 SMNVEV (reference sequence). This CDR3 reads CASSFQGDNQPQHF. The CDR3 nucleotides read TGTGCCAGCAGTTTTCAAGGGGACAATCAGCCCCAGCATTTT.

The count of this clone is one. The chain joins TRBV6-6 to TRBJ2-7; possibly TRBD2 for D (8 bases). The germline gives CDR1 MNHNY, CDR2 SVGAGI (reference sequence). V was cut by 6 bases and J by 7 bases, with 16 bases left in between. The CDR3 is 13 amino acids. DNA of the CDR3: TGTGCCAGCAGGACAGGGACTAGGTGGGAGCAGTACTTC. It codes for CASRTGTRWEQYF.

V is TRBV12-3 or TRBV12-4 and J is TRBJ2-3; 7 bases are shared with TRBD2. CDR3 length equals 12 residues. With 5 bases clipped from V and 6 bases from J, the junction kept 2 bases outside the gene matches. The CDR3 nucleotides read TGTGCCAGCAGTCCCGGGGGGGATACGCAGTATTTT. Its translation is CASSPGGDTQYF.

This sequence joins TRBV12-5 and TRBJ1-3; TRBD1 matches at 7 bases. V gave up 3 bases and J gave up 3 bases; unmatched junction bases: 5. CDR1 is LGHNT and CDR2 is FRNRAP in the germline V gene. There are 15 residues in the CDR3. As DNA, the CDR3 is TGTGCTAGTGGTTTCTCGACAGGGCTTGGAAACACCATATATTTT. Its protein is CASGFSTGLGNTIYF.

V usage is TRBV7-9 and J usage is TRBJ2-1; TRBD2 matches 11 bases. V shed 3 bases, J shed 6 bases, and the junction held 4 bases outside the gene matches. This CDR3 comprises 15 residues. Per germline, CDR1 SEHNR and CDR2 FQNEAQ (reference sequence). CDR3 nucleotides: TGTGCCAGCAGCTTTACTAGCGGGAGACCCAATGAGCAGTTCTTC. Translation: CASSFTSGRPNEQFF.

In this sample, this clone turned up once. This chain joins TRBV12-5 and TRBJ2-5, with 9 bases identical to TRBD1. Germline loops: CDR1 LGHNT, CDR2 FRNRAP. The CDR3 has 13 amino acids. V shed 6 bases, J shed 3 bases, and the junction held 2 bases outside the gene matches. CDR3 amino acids: CASGWDREETQYF. The CDR3 nucleotides read TGTGCTAGTGGGTGGGACAGGGAAGAGACCCAGTACTTC.

The chain carries TRBV4-2 and TRBJ2-3; TRBD2 matches 11 bases. The CDR3 has 15 residues. Trimming cost V 1 base and J 7 bases; bases outside gene matches: 4. From germline, CDR1 is LGHNA and CDR2 YNFKEQ. The CDR3, as DNA: TGTGCCAGCAGCCAAGCCCTAGCGGGAGGTTATACGCAGTATTTT. Residues: CASSQALAGGYTQYF.

The chain has TRBV27 and TRBJ1-6; D unresolved. V lost 5 bases and J 9 bases, leaving 11 bases between the germline ends. CDR3 length: 13 residues. Germline-derived CDR1 and CDR2 are MNHEY and SMNVEV (reference sequence). The CDR3 protein is CASSNSGVSPLHF. The CDR3 nucleotides read TGTGCCAGCAGTAACAGCGGCGTTTCACCCCTCCACTTT.

This clone was detected once. The chain links TRBV5-6 to TRBJ2-3; D gene unclear. V lost 3 bases and J 0 bases, leaving 11 bases between the germline ends. This CDR3 contains 15 residues. Germline CDR1 is SGHDT and CDR2 is YYEEEE. CDR3 bases: TGTGCCAGCAGCTACATGGGCAGAAGCACAGATACGCAGTATTTT. This gives the protein CASSYMGRSTDTQYF.

V usage is TRBV10-3 and J usage is TRBJ2-7; 8 nucleotides match TRBD1. Germline CDR1 is ENHRY and CDR2 is SYGVKD. With V trimmed by 6 bases and J by 0 bases, 4 bases remained unmatched. The CDR3 contains 14 residues. The CDR3 loop is CAIRDRAFSYEQYF. CDR3 DNA: TGTGCCATCAGGGACAGGGCCTTCTCCTACGAGCAGTACTTC.

V is TRBV4-1 and J is TRBJ2-1; 16 nucleotides agree with TRBD2. Unmatched junction bases numbered 9, after V lost 0 bases and J lost 7 bases. Germline V gives CDR1 MGHRA, CDR2 YSYEKL. The CDR3 consists of 19 residues. In DNA, the CDR3 is TGCGCCAGCAGCCAAGATCGGGGACTAGCGGGAGGGCCAGGGAATGAGCAGTTCTTC. It codes for CASSQDRGLAGGPGNEQFF.

This clone occurred a few times. The chain has TRBV7-3 and TRBJ2-2; D ambiguous. Germline V lookup: CDR1 SGHTA, CDR2 FQGTGA. The CDR3 is 12 residues long. V shed 6 bases and J shed 4 bases, with 6 bases lying between them. The DNA for the CDR3 is TGTGCCAGCAGTGGGCCCACCGGGGAGCTGTTTTTT. This gives the protein CASSGPTGELFF. Variable domain in full (rest from reference TRBV7-3 and TRBJ2-2): GAGVSQTPSNKVTEKGKYVELRCDPISGHTALYWYRQSLGQGPEFLIYFQGTGAADDSGLPNDRFFAVRPEGSVSTLKIQRTERGDSAVYLCASSGPTGELFFGEGSRLTVL.

This clone appeared a single time. This chain joins TRBV7-3 and TRBJ2-5; the match to TRBD2 covers 7 bases. This CDR3 region has 16 residues. CDR1 SGHTA and CDR2 FQGTGA come from the germline V gene. V lost 5 bases, J lost 4 bases, and 13 bases stayed unmatched. CDR3 loop: CASSPGSGRELETQYF. In DNA form, the CDR3 reads TGTGCCAGCAGCCCGGGGAGCGGGCGGGAGTTAGAGACCCAGTACTTC.